These 25 T cell receptor beta chains were all obtained from the same sample, sequenced in a study of CD8+CD57+ T cells in acquired aplastic anemia. Sequencing was done on patients that had shown CD8+CD57+ cell expansion by flow cytometry. Profiling of TCR beta VDJ combinations and CDR3 sequences used genomic DNA as template. One entry per CDR3 protein, called by TCRdb with MiXCR from the reads. The data hold hundreds of thousands of distinct CDR3 sequences, with less than 35% observed a single time. Sequencing input: sorted CD4+, CD8+, or CD8+CD57+ T cells (not recorded which) from PBMCs. The receptor source for this set is a human donor with aplastic anemia.

The rearrangement joins TRBV14 to TRBJ2-1; 8 bases are a match to TRBD2. The CDR3 totals 16 residues. Germline V gene sequence: CDR1 SGHDN, CDR2 FVKESK. V was clipped by 2 bases and J by 1 base; unmatched bases: 4. The CDR3 is CASSQNSGISYNEQFF. In DNA, the CDR3 is TGTGCCAGCAGCCAAAATAGCGGGATTTCCTACAATGAGCAGTTCTTC.

The chain couples TRBV19 to TRBJ2-7; D remains ambiguous. Trimming removed 3 bases from V and 3 bases from J, with 9 bases in between. Germline V CDR1 and CDR2: LNHDA, SQIVND (reference sequence). The CDR3 totals 13 residues. CDR3 in amino acids: CASSMTDRYEQYF. CDR3 nucleotide sequence: TGTGCCAGTAGTATGACCGACCGCTACGAGCAGTACTTC. Using reference TRBV19 and TRBJ2-7 for the parts outside the CDR3, the full variable domain is DGGITQSPKYLFRKEGQNVTLSCEQNLNHDAMYWYRQDPGQGLRLIYYSQIVNDFQKGDIAEGYSVSREKKESFPLTVTSAQKNPTAFYLCASSMTDRYEQYFGPGTRLTVT.

The sample holds many counts of this clonotype. The chain recombines TRBV19 with TRBJ2-7; 9 nucleotides line up with TRBD2. Unmatched junction bases numbered 1, after V lost 1 base and J lost 3 bases. Germline V lookup: CDR1 LNHDA, CDR2 SQIVND (reference sequence). This CDR3 is built from 14 residues. In nucleotides, the CDR3 is TGTGCCAGTAGTATAGTTAGCGGGAGCTACGAGCAGTACTTC. Translated, it gives CASSIVSGSYEQYF. Filled out from reference TRBV19 and TRBJ2-7, the complete variable domain reads DGGITQSPKYLFRKEGQNVTLSCEQNLNHDAMYWYRQDPGQGLRLIYYSQIVNDFQKGDIAEGYSVSREKKESFPLTVTSAQKNPTAFYLCASSIVSGSYEQYFGPGTRLTVT.

The J gene is TRBJ2-3, the V gene TRBV5-1; 8 positions agree with TRBD2. The CDR3 runs 16 residues. The germline V gene has CDR1 SGHRS and CDR2 YFSETQ. V dropped 4 bases and J dropped 0; count of bases not matched to a gene: 7. The CDR3 coding sequence is TGCGCCAGCAGCCGCAGCGGGAGTGCTAGCACAGATACGCAGTATTTT. Translating gives CASSRSGSASTDTQYF. The full variable domain, rest sourced from reference TRBV5-1 and TRBJ2-3, is KAGVTQTPRYLIKTRGQQVTLSCSPISGHRSVSWYQQTPGQGLQFLFEYFSETQRNKGNFPGRFSGRQFSNSRSEMNVSTLELGDSALYLCASSRSGSASTDTQYFGPGTRLTVL.

With regard to this clonotype: A much larger clone differs from this one at a single base, so this may be a read error. The conserved closing phenylalanine or tryptophan is absent in this CDR3, likely reflecting a read error. The chain uses TRBV4-3 and TRBJ2-7, with D unclear. From germline, CDR1 is LGHNA and CDR2 YSLEER. The V end was cut by 1 base, the J end by 0 bases, with 10 bases between. The CDR3 is 15 amino acids. CDR3 protein: CASSQVNGDSYEQYL. The CDR3, as DNA: TGCGCCAGCAGCCAAGTGAACGGTGACTCCTACGAGCAGTACCTC.

This sequence joins TRBV15 and TRBJ2-7, with 9 bases aligning to TRBD1. The germline CDR1 and CDR2 sequences are LNHNV and YYDKDF (reference sequence). CDR3 length equals 15 residues. V gave up 2 bases and J gave up 6 bases; unmatched junction bases: 8. The CDR3 spells CATSRSPGTGFEQYF. CDR3 DNA sequence: TGTGCCACCAGCAGAAGCCCCGGGACAGGGTTCGAGCAGTACTTC. Variable domain in full (rest from reference TRBV15 and TRBJ2-7): DAMVIQNPRYQVTQFGKPVTLSCSQTLNHNVMYWYQQKSSQAPKLLFHYYDKDFNNEADTPDNFQSRRPNTSFCFLDIRSPGLGDTAMYLCATSRSPGTGFEQYFGPGTRLTVT.

The chain combines TRBV30 with TRBJ1-5, with TRBD1 as a possible D gene (5 bases). The V end lost 5 bases, the J end lost 2 bases, and 10 bases lay between the germline ends. Germline CDR1 GTSNPN, CDR2 SVGIG (reference sequence). The CDR3 consists of 13 residues. Here the CDR3 DNA reads TGTGCCTGGGGACACAGAGGCAATCAGCCCCAGCATTTT. Translating gives CAWGHRGNQPQHF.

This clonotype was detected a few times. The gene calls are TRBV7-9 and TRBJ1-1; maybe TRBD1 (5 bases). V was cut by 5 bases and J by 3 bases, with 16 bases left in between. This CDR3 is 15 amino acids long. CDR1 and CDR2 (germline): SEHNR, FQNEAQ (reference sequence). DNA of the CDR3: TGTGCCAGCAGCCCACAACGACAGTCTGACACTGAAGCTTTCTTT. Its protein is CASSPQRQSDTEAFF.

V usage is TRBV7-3 and J usage is TRBJ1-1; 8 bases fit TRBD1. With V trimmed by 5 bases and J by 1 base, 6 bases remained unmatched. This CDR3 spans 15 amino acids. In germline, CDR1 is SGHTA, CDR2 FQGTGA. The CDR3 bases are TGTGCCAGCAGCACAACAGGGGGTCCGAACACTGAAGCTTTCTTT. It codes for CASSTTGGPNTEAFF.

At least ten counts were recorded for this clonotype. The J gene is TRBJ1-2, the V gene TRBV7-8, with D maybe TRBD1 (6 bases). This CDR3 has 14 residues. CDR1 is SGHVS and CDR2 is FQNEAQ in the germline V gene. Between the trimmed V and J ends, which lost 1 base and 5 bases, there was a span of 11 bases. The CDR3 protein is CASSLEGVGYGYTF. The CDR3 coding sequence is TGTGCCAGCAGCTTAGAGGGGGTAGGGTATGGCTACACCTTC.

This clonotype was counted many times. The chain links TRBV20-1 to TRBJ1-6; no clear D gene. CDR1 DFQATT and CDR2 SNEGSKA come from the germline V gene (reference sequence). Trimming shortened V by 5 bases and J by 8 bases, and 10 bases separated the two germline ends. This CDR3 has 12 residues. The CDR3 protein is CSAQGLDSPLHF. In DNA form, the CDR3 reads TGCAGTGCTCAAGGGCTGGATTCACCCCTCCACTTT.

This chain connects TRBV29-1 to TRBJ2-1; TRBD1 agrees at 9 bases. V shed 8 bases and J 7 bases; nucleotides not matched to a gene: 6. The CDR3 is 12 amino acids. CDR1 is SQVTM and CDR2 is ANQGSEA in the germline V gene. The CDR3 DNA is TGCAGCAGTGACAGGGGGTTTAATGAGCAGTTCTTC. Translation gives CSSDRGFNEQFF.

This clonotype has just a few counts. The chain combines TRBV20-1 with TRBJ2-6; D is ambiguous. The V and J ends lost 2 bases and 0 bases respectively, with 8 bases between them. The CDR3 runs 15 residues. In germline, CDR1 is DFQATT, CDR2 SNEGSKA (reference sequence). The CDR3 nucleotides read TGCAGTGCTAGACCCGAGGACTCTGGGGCCAACGTCCTGACTTTC. Its protein product is CSARPEDSGANVLTF.

The chain employs TRBV5-1 and TRBJ2-2; the D gene is possibly TRBD1 (6 bases). From germline, CDR1 is SGHRS and CDR2 YFSETQ. The length of the CDR3 is 14 residues. V lost 4 bases, J lost 3 bases, and 10 bases lay in between. The CDR3 DNA sequence: TGCGCCAGCAGCACGTCAGGGGACACCGGGGAGCTGTTTTTT. It yields the protein CASSTSGDTGELFF. Complete variable domain (other parts from reference TRBV5-1 and TRBJ2-2): KAGVTQTPRYLIKTRGQQVTLSCSPISGHRSVSWYQQTPGQGLQFLFEYFSETQRNKGNFPGRFSGRQFSNSRSEMNVSTLELGDSALYLCASSTSGDTGELFFGEGSRLTVL.

CDR3 in DNA: TGCAGTGCTAACACCCCGGGACCCCGGGACGAGCAGTACTTC. Translated, it gives CSANTPGPRDEQYF. V and J are TRBV20-1 and TRBJ2-7; tentatively, D is TRBD1 or TRBD2 (5 bases each). The CDR3 contains 14 residues. V was cut by 4 bases and J by 5 bases, with 18 bases left in between. Germline CDR1 is DFQATT and CDR2 is SNEGSKA (reference sequence).

This clonotype has just a few counts. A read error may be the cause here, since a much bigger clone is one base away. CDR3 in DNA: TGTGCCAGCCTCGACAGAGGATCGAACACTGAAGCTTTCTTT. Encoded protein: CASLDRGSNTEAFF. The rearrangement links TRBV19 to TRBJ1-1; D perhaps matches TRBD1 (5 bases). V lost 9 bases and J lost 1, with 15 bases in between. Germline CDR1 reads LNHDA; CDR2 reads SQIVND (reference sequence). The CDR3 is 14 residues long.

The chain has TRBV29-1 and TRBJ1-2; no clear D. From germline, CDR1 is SQVTM and CDR2 ANQGSEA. This CDR3 is 10 amino acids long. Trimming removed 6 bases at V and 11 bases at J, with 13 bases between. The CDR3 is CSVGRRGYTF. CDR3 DNA: TGCAGCGTCGGCAGACGGGGATACACCTTC.

The V and J genes are TRBV19 and TRBJ2-7; 9 nucleotides align to TRBD1. With 4 bases clipped from V and 5 bases from J, the junction kept 9 bases outside the gene matches. Germline V lookup: CDR1 LNHDA, CDR2 SQIVND (reference sequence). The CDR3 covers 15 residues. The CDR3 loop reads CASSNPRDRVNEQYF. The CDR3 DNA sequence: TGTGCCAGTAGTAACCCCCGGGACAGGGTCAACGAGCAGTACTTC.

This chain uses TRBV29-1 with TRBJ1-2, with D possibly being TRBD1 (5 bases). Looked up from germline, CDR1 is SQVTM and CDR2 is ANQGSEA. With 7 bases removed from V and 4 bases from J, the gap between germline ends came to 13 bases. The CDR3 has 12 amino acids. CDR3: CSAESGAYGYTF. CDR3 coding DNA: TGCAGCGCCGAATCTGGGGCCTATGGCTACACCTTC.

The chain combines TRBV7-3 with TRBJ2-1; D might be TRBD1 (6 bases). Trimming removed 7 bases at V and 4 bases at J, with 17 bases between. CDR3 size: 15 residues. CDR1 is SGHTA and CDR2 is FQGTGA in the germline V gene. CDR3 loop: CASTLGDNPYNEQFF. CDR3 nucleotide sequence: TGTGCCAGCACCCTCGGGGACAACCCTTACAATGAGCAGTTCTTC.

This clonotype was seen just once. The chain is built from TRBV10-3 and TRBJ1-6; a weak D match, TRBD1 (5 bases). CDR3 length equals 14 residues. CDR1 is ENHRY, CDR2 SYGVKD, per germline. V was clipped by 10 bases and J by 7 bases, with 17 bases between them. CDR3: CASSPGAKNSPLHF. The CDR3 DNA follows: TGTGCCAGCAGCCCTGGGGCTAAGAATTCACCCCTCCACTTT.

This clonotype was seen a few times. One end of the junction is discordant with germline, which a read error may explain. The chain links TRBV4-3 to TRBJ2-7; perhaps TRBD1 as D (6 bases). Germline CDR1 reads LGHNA; CDR2 reads YSLEER. The CDR3 runs 15 residues. This CDR3 reads CARSQASGAAYEQYF. In DNA, the CDR3 is TGCGCCCGCAGCCAAGCATCAGGGGCCGCCTACGAGCAGTACTTC.

The chain carries TRBV11-1 and TRBJ2-1; 14 bases fit TRBD2. CDR1 is SGHAT, CDR2 FQDESV, per germline (reference sequence). V shed 4 bases and J 1 base; nucleotides not matched to a gene: 3. CDR3 length: 17 residues. The CDR3, as DNA: TGTGCCAGCAGCTGGGGACTAGCGGGAGTGTCCTACAATGAGCAGTTCTTC. Translating it yields CASSWGLAGVSYNEQFF.

This clonotype was counted at least ten times. V gene TRBV7-2 combines with J gene TRBJ1-1; possibly TRBD1 for D (5 bases). This CDR3 region has 12 residues. Trimming pared 0 bases from V and 7 bases from J, leaving 6 bases between. Germline V gives CDR1 SGHTA, CDR2 FQGNSA. CDR3 DNA: TGTGCCAGCAGCTTAGCCAGGGATGAAGCTTTCTTT. Encoded protein: CASSLARDEAFF.

The chain carries TRBV9 and TRBJ1-1; TRBD1 matches at 8 bases. J lost 6 bases, V lost 4 bases, and 11 bases had no gene match. Germline lookup yields CDR1 SGDLS and CDR2 YYNGEE. This CDR3 contains 15 residues. This chain's CDR3 is CASSQQGARYAEAFF. The DNA for the CDR3 is TGTGCCAGCAGCCAGCAGGGGGCGCGATACGCTGAAGCTTTCTTT.